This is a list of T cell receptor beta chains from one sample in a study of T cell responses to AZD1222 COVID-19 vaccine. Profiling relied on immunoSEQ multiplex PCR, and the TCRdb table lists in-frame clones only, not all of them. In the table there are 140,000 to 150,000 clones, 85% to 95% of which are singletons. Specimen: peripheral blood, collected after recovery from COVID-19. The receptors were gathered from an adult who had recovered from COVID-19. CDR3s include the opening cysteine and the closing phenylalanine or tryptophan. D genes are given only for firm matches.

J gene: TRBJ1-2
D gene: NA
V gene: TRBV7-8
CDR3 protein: CASSLNAQEYGYTF

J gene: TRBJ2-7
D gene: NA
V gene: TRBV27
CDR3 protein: CASSFGARGGEQYF

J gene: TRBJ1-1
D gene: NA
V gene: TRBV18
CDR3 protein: CASSLETAINTEAFF

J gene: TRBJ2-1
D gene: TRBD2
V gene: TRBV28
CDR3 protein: CASRAGADYNEQFF

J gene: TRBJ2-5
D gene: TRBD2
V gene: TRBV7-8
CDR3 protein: CASSSQPYSGRAREETQYF

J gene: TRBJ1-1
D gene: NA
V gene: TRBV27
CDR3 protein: CASSLRRVQAAGTEAFF

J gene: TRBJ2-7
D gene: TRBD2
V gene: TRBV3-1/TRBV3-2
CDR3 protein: CASSQVYSGRADEQYF

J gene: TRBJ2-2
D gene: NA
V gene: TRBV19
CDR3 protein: CASSVYGSNTGELFF

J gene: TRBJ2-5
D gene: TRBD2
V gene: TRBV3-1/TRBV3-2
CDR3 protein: CASSLGLAGMYQETQYF

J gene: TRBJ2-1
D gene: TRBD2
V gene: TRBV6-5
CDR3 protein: CASSFAGGRNEQFF

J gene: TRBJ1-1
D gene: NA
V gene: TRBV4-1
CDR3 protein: CASSQDGLEAFF

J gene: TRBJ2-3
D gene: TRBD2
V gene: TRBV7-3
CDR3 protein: CASSSGGGRPRTDTQYF

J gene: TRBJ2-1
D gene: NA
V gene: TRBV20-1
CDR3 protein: CSASLTGTSGGQFF

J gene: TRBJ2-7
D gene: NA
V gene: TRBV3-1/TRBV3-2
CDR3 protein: CASSQSGTVYEQYF

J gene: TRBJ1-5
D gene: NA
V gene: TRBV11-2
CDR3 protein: CASSLERGGGQPQHF

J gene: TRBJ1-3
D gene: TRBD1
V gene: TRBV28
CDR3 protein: CASSFYRGSGNTIYF

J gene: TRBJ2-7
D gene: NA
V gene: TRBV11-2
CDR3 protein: CASSFGAGPYEQYF

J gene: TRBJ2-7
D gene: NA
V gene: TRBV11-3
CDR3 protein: CASSPAGRGTYEQYF

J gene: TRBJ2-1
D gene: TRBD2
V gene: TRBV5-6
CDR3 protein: CASSDGTSGHHEQFF

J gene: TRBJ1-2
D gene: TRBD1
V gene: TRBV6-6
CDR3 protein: CASSLPGQGTPNYGYTF

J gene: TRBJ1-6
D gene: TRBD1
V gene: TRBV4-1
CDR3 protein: CASSFTGGSYNSPLHF

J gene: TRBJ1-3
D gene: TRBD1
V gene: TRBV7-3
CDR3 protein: CASSLTRDSASGNTIYF

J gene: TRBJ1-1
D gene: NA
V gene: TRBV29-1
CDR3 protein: CSFWSGMNTEAFF

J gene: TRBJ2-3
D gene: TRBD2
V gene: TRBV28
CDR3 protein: CASSLTFSWGLAGRGTDTQYF

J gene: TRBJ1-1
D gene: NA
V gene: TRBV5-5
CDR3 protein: CASSLSWGRTEAFF

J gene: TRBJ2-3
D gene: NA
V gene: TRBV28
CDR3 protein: CASSRGGSTDTQYF

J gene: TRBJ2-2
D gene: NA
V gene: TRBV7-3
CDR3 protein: CASALGATGELFF

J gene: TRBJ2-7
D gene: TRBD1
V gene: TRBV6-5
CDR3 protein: CASIRTGQGAVEQYF

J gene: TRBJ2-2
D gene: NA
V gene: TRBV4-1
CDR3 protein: CASSQEGGPGELFF

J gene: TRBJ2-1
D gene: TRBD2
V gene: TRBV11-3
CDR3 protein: CASSLHSSGSGNEQFF

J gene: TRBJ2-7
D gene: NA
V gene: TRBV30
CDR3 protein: CAWSATRDEQYF

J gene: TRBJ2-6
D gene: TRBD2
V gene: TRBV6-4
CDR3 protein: CASSDVAGGTGANVLTF

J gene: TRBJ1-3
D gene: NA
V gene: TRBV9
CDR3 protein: CASSPGRGNTIYF

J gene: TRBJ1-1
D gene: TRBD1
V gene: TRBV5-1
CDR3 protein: CASSLAGVGLGDSPFF

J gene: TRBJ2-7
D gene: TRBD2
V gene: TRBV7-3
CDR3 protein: CASSLTGTTPYEQYF

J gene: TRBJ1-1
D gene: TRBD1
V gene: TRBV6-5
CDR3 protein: CASSLNRGPGTEAFF

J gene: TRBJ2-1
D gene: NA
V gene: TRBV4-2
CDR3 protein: CASSQDQTQFF

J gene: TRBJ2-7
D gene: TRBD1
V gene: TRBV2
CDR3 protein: CASILGQGIYEQYF

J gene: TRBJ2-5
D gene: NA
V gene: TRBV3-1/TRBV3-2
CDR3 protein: CASSQKSLRQRQETQYF

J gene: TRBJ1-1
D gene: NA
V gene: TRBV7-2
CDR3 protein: CASSLVGFMNTEAFF

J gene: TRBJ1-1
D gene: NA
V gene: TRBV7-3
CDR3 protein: CASSLSVNTEAFF

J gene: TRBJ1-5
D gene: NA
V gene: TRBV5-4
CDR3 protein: CASSPHPSSNQPQHF

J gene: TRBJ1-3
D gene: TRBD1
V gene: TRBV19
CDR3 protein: CASSIFGGGLRNTIYF

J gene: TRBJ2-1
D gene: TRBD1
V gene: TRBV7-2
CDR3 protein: CASSPDRGRHEQFF

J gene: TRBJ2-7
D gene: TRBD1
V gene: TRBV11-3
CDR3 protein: CASLDRGNYEQYF